One sample yielded the 29 T cell receptor beta chains listed below, sequenced in a study of glioma-infiltrating T cells. Using RNA template, CDR3s of TCR alpha and beta were amplified with iRepertoire arm-PCR. Using its own MiXCR run on the multiplex PCR reads, TCRdb lists one record per CDR3 protein. The sample has about 93,000 distinct CDR3 sequences, around 42% seen once. The sample consisted of glioma tissue, nonneoplastic brain tissue, or PBMCs (not recorded which). These receptors were collected from a human donor with low-grade glioma or glioblastoma, undergoing nonglioma brain surgery, or in good health (not recorded which).

Only one count was recorded for this clonotype. A much larger clone lies one base from this, so it may be a read error. V and J are TRBV29-1 and TRBJ2-5; D gene unclear. Trimming took off 6 bases at V and 0 bases at J, with 11 bases between the two ends. Germline lookup yields CDR1 SQVTM and CDR2 ANQGSEA. The CDR3 has 13 amino acids. The CDR3 DNA is TGCAGCGTAGGGCATTTATACCAAGAGACCCAGTACTTC. It translates to CSVGHLYQETQYF.

Turning to this clonotype: Possible read error: a much larger clone is one base away. The chain carries TRBV19 and TRBJ1-2, with D perhaps matching TRBD1 (5 bases). CDR1 and CDR2 from the germline V gene are LNHDA and SQIVND (reference sequence). The CDR3 runs 14 residues. The CDR3 is CASSIPGARSRYAF. CDR3 nucleotide sequence: TGTGCCAGTAGTATCCCCGGGGCCAGATCTCGCTACGCCTTC.

This clonotype was found a few times. Since a much larger clone is just one base distant, this may be a read error. The chain joins TRBV2 to TRBJ1-4; D may be TRBD1 (6 bases). CDR1 and CDR2 from the germline V gene are SNHLY and FYNNEI. The length of the CDR3 is 14 residues. CDR3 bases: TGTGCCAGCGGCGAGGACAGATATAATGAAAGACTGTTTTTT. Protein sequence: CASGEDRYNERLFF. Full variable domain (outside the CDR3, taken from reference TRBV2 and TRBJ1-4): EPEVTQTPSHQVTQMGQEVILRCVPISNHLYFYWYRQILGQKVEFLVSFYNNEISEKSEIFDDQFSVERPDGSNFTLKIRSTKLEDSAMYFCASGEDRYNERLFFGSGTQLSVL.

This clonotype was found many times. The V and J genes are TRBV29-1 and TRBJ1-2; D gene uncertain. V was shortened by 3 bases and J by 4 bases, with 6 bases between the two germline ends. CDR3 length: 11 residues. The germline gives CDR1 SQVTM, CDR2 ANQGSEA. CDR3 protein: CSVDAGYGYTF. The CDR3 nucleotides are TGCAGCGTTGATGCCGGCTATGGCTACACCTTC.

This clonotype was picked up many times. The J gene is TRBJ2-5, the V gene TRBV12-3 or TRBV12-4; D may be TRBD1 (5 bases). The CDR3 runs 12 residues. The V gene lost 3 bases and the J gene lost 13 bases, with 15 bases spanning the gap. For the CDR3, the DNA is TGTGCCAGCAGTTTTGGCCAGCAGGGCGGGTACTTC. Its protein is CASSFGQQGGYF.

On this clonotype: This may stem from a read error, because a much larger clone lies one nucleotide away. The chain combines TRBV9 with TRBJ1-1; perhaps TRBD1 as D (5 bases). From germline, CDR1 is SGDLS and CDR2 YYNGEE. V lost 3 bases, J lost 4 bases, and 10 bases lay in between. The CDR3 consists of 13 residues. Here the CDR3 DNA reads TGTGCCAGCAGCGAGGATGGGACCACTGAAGCTTTCTTT. It yields the protein CASSEDGTTEAFF. Full variable domain (outside the CDR3, taken from reference TRBV9 and TRBJ1-1): DSGVTQTPKHLITATGQRVTLRCSPRSGDLSVYWYQQSLDQGLQFLIQYYNGEERAKGNILERFSAQQFPDLHSELNLSSLELGDSALYFCASSEDGTTEAFFGQGTRLTVV.

On this clonotype: No DNA is shown, since the ends of the CDR3 on it are uncertain; the CDR3 is the one TCRdb lists. This chain joins TRBV28 and TRBJ2-5; the table assigns TRBD1, which was not confirmed against the DNA. Germline V gene sequence: CDR1 MDHEN, CDR2 SYDVKM. The CDR3 extends over 16 residues, inclusive of both ends. The CDR3 sequence: CACSARDGTDQETQYF.

In this sample, this clonotype turned up many times. The CDR3 sequence: CASSTYSGGVEAFF. The DNA of the CDR3 is TGTGCCAGCAGCACATACTCGGGGGGCGTGGAGGCTTTCTTT. The V gene is TRBV7-2, the J gene TRBJ1-1; the D gene is possibly TRBD1 (6 bases). Germline V CDR1 and CDR2: SGHTA, FQGNSA. The CDR3 spans 14 residues. Trimming pared 5 bases from V and 11 bases from J, leaving 21 bases between.

The sample holds many counts of this clonotype. This sequence joins TRBV11-2 and TRBJ2-7; unclear D gene. V was cut by 0 bases and J by 0 bases, with 6 bases left in between. CDR3 size: 14 residues. Per germline, CDR1 SGHAT and CDR2 FQNNGV. The CDR3 bases are TGTGCCAGCAGCTTAGACAGGAGCTCCTACGAGCAGTACTTC. Its protein is CASSLDRSSYEQYF.

J is TRBJ2-1 and V is TRBV20-1; 8 nucleotides agree with TRBD2. V lost 5 bases to trimming and J lost 2 bases; unmatched junction nucleotides: 11. Germline values: CDR1 DFQATT, CDR2 SNEGSKA (reference sequence). This CDR3 contains 16 residues. The CDR3 protein is CSAFLSGMGAYNEQFF. DNA of the CDR3: TGCAGTGCTTTTCTTAGCGGGATGGGGGCCTACAATGAGCAGTTCTTC.

The sample holds many counts of this clonotype. The rearrangement uses TRBV27 and TRBJ2-6; 8 positions match TRBD1. Germline CDR1 reads MNHEY; CDR2 reads SMNVEV (reference sequence). The CDR3 contains 15 residues. Trimming cost V 5 bases and J 2 bases; bases outside gene matches: 2. CDR3 sequence (DNA): TGTGCCAGCAGTAAACAGGGGGCTGGGGCCAACGTCCTGACTTTC. This gives the protein CASSKQGAGANVLTF.

In this sample, this clonotype turned up many times. The J gene is TRBJ2-7, the V gene TRBV11-2, with TRBD1 matching over 12 bases. V lost 6 bases to trimming and J lost 4 bases; unmatched junction nucleotides: 4. This CDR3 has 14 amino acids. From germline, CDR1 is SGHAT and CDR2 FQNNGV. CDR3 DNA: TGTGCCAGCAGGGGGACAGGGGGCGCTTACGAGCAGTACTTC. This codes for CASRGTGGAYEQYF. Together with reference TRBV11-2 and TRBJ2-7, the CDR3 gives the full variable domain: EAGVAQSPRYKIIEKRQSVAFWCNPISGHATLYWYQQILGQGPKLLIQFQNNGVVDDSQLPKDRFSAERLKGVDSTLKIQPAKLEDSAVYLCASRGTGGAYEQYFGPGTRLTVT.

This clonotype occurred many times. V usage is TRBV4-1 and J usage is TRBJ2-1, with D possibly matching TRBD1 (7 bases). V lost 1 base and J lost 5, with 24 bases in between. The CDR3 totals 19 residues. Germline V CDR1 and CDR2: MGHRA, YSYEKL. CDR3: CASSQVAGGLTGPNNEQFF. CDR3 coding DNA: TGCGCCAGCAGCCAAGTTGCAGGGGGGCTAACGGGACCCAACAATGAGCAGTTCTTC.

This clonotype was counted ten times or more. CDR3 DNA: TGTGCCAGCAGTTACGGGGCCGAAGGTTCACCCCTCCACTTT. Its protein product is CASSYGAEGSPLHF. This chain connects TRBV6-5 to TRBJ1-6, with a tentative D call TRBD1 (5 bases). The CDR3 totals 14 residues. V lost 2 bases to trimming and J lost 9 bases, with 11 bases between them. The germline V gene has CDR1 MNHEY and CDR2 SVGAGI.

In the case of this clonotype: A single base separates this from a much larger clone, so it may be a read error. This CDR3 fails to terminate in the conserved phenylalanine or tryptophan, so it likely reflects a read error. The J gene is TRBJ2-7, the V gene TRBV2; D not certain. Germline CDR1 and CDR2: SNHLY and FYNNEI. The V and J ends lost 7 bases and 1 base respectively, with 11 bases between them. The CDR3 has 13 residues. In nucleotides, the CDR3 is TGTGCCAGCAAAGAAGCAGAATCCTACGAGCAGTACTCC. Residues: CASKEAESYEQYS.

This chain joins TRBV6-2 or TRBV6-3 and TRBJ2-3; D may be TRBD2 (6 bases). CDR3 length: 16 amino acids. Trimming shortened V by 5 bases and J by 5 bases, and 20 bases separated the two germline ends. Germline V gene sequence: CDR1 MNHEY, CDR2 SVGEGT. The CDR3 reads CASSQRNSGREDTQYF. The CDR3 DNA reads as TGTGCCAGCAGTCAGAGGAATAGCGGAAGAGAAGATACGCAGTATTTT.

This clonotype was seen repeatedly, ten times or more. This rearrangement joins TRBV10-3 to TRBJ2-1; D is unresolved. CDR3 length: 12 residues. V lost 0 bases and J lost 8, with 5 bases in between. CDR1 and CDR2 from the germline V gene are ENHRY and SYGVKD. Here the CDR3 reads CAISESQYEQFF. In DNA form, the CDR3 reads TGTGCCATCAGTGAGTCCCAGTATGAGCAGTTCTTC.

The rearrangement joins TRBV7-9 to TRBJ2-1; 11 nucleotides align to TRBD2. J gave up 4 bases and V 4 bases, and 3 bases lay outside the gene matches. The CDR3 runs to 15 residues. CDR1 and CDR2 (germline): SEHNR, FQNEAQ (reference sequence). In DNA form, the CDR3 reads TGTGCCAGCAGCTCCCTAGCGGGAGGATACAATGAGCAGTTCTTC. Its protein is CASSSLAGGYNEQFF. The variable domain in full, completed from reference TRBV7-9 and TRBJ2-1, reads DTGVSQNPRHKITKRGQNVTFRCDPISEHNRLYWYRQTLGQGPEFLTYFQNEAQLEKSRLLSDRFSAERPKGSFSTLEIQRTEQGDSAMYLCASSSLAGGYNEQFFGPGTRLTVL.

With regard to this clonotype: This may stem from a read error, because a much larger clone lies one nucleotide away. The chain joins TRBV10-1 to TRBJ2-5; 7 bases align to TRBD2. CDR3 length equals 14 residues. The ends lost 5 bases at V and 1 base at J; junction bases unmatched: 4. Germline V gene lookup returns CDR1 WNHNN and CDR2 SYGVQD (reference sequence). CDR3 protein: CASSTSVGQETQYF. The CDR3 DNA is TGCGCCAGCAGTACTAGCGTGGGCCAAGAGACCCAGTACTTC.

Here the CDR3 reads CSARDPGGSGQFF. The CDR3 DNA reads TGCAGTGCTAGAGACCCAGGGGGGAGTGGGCAGTTCTTC. V usage is TRBV20-1 and J usage is TRBJ2-1, with D perhaps matching TRBD1 (7 bases). The V gene's germline CDR1 is DFQATT and CDR2 SNEGSKA (reference sequence). Trimming shortened V by 0 bases and J by 12 bases, and 15 bases separated the two germline ends. This CDR3 region has 13 residues.

This clonotype came up many times. This chain joins TRBV20-1 and TRBJ2-1; 16 bases map to TRBD2. J lost 7 bases, V lost 8 bases, and 5 bases had no gene match. Germline CDR1 and CDR2: DFQATT and SNEGSKA (reference sequence). CDR3 size: 14 residues. The CDR3 sequence: CSTPGLAGGNEQFF. DNA for the CDR3: TGCAGTACACCGGGACTAGCGGGAGGGAATGAGCAGTTCTTC.

A note on this clonotype: A much larger clone differs from this one at a single base, so this may be a read error. V is TRBV5-1 and J is TRBJ2-1; D uncertain. This CDR3 has 14 amino acids. Per germline, CDR1 SGHRS and CDR2 YFSETQ. In DNA, the CDR3 is TGCGCCAGCAGCTTGGCCGGTGGTGACAATAAGCAGTTCTTC. This translates into CASSLAGGDNKQFF.

This clonotype was found many times. The chain carries TRBV29-1 and TRBJ1-4, with no clear D. V was cut by 4 bases and J by 5 bases, with 8 bases left in between. The CDR3 covers 12 residues. Germline V CDR1 and CDR2: SQVTM, ANQGSEA. The CDR3 DNA sequence: TGCAGCGTTGGGCACCAGAATGAAAAACTGTTTTTT. This translates into CSVGHQNEKLFF.

This clonotype has at least ten counts. This chain links TRBV10-3 with TRBJ2-7; no clear D gene. Germline V CDR1 and CDR2: ENHRY, SYGVKD. The length of the CDR3 is 13 residues. V lost 4 bases and J lost 5, with 12 bases in between. The CDR3 is CAISGTDRHEQYF. The CDR3 DNA sequence: TGTGCCATCAGTGGGACCGATCGGCACGAGCAGTACTTC.

This clonotype has at least ten counts. The chain's CDR3 is CSTTGGHYGYTF. CDR3 sequence (DNA): TGCAGTACAACAGGGGGCCACTATGGCTACACCTTC. The rearrangement joins TRBV20-1 to TRBJ1-2, with TRBD1 matching 9 bases. V was pared by 8 bases and J by 3 bases, with 4 bases of the junction left unmatched. The germline CDR1 and CDR2 sequences are DFQATT and SNEGSKA (reference sequence). CDR3 size: 12 residues.

A note on this clonotype: A clone one base away is much larger, so this may be a read error. This chain links TRBV5-1 with TRBJ2-7; 14 positions agree with TRBD2. This CDR3 is built from 16 residues. Per the germline V gene, CDR1 is SGHRS and CDR2 is YFSETQ. The CDR3 DNA reads as TGCGCCGGCAGCCCTGGACTAGCGGGGGGTACCTACGAGCAGTACTTC. It encodes CAGSPGLAGGTYEQYF.

This clonotype has a count of ten or more. This chain connects TRBV7-2 to TRBJ2-3, with D possibly matching TRBD2 (5 bases). V was pared by 1 base and J by 0 bases, with 20 bases between. CDR1 and CDR2 from the germline V gene are SGHTA and FQGNSA. CDR3 length: 19 amino acids. The CDR3 here is CASSLVFSAGGRSTDTQYF. The CDR3 DNA sequence: TGTGCCAGCAGCTTAGTGTTTAGTGCGGGCGGCAGGAGCACAGATACGCAGTATTTT.

This clonotype was picked up many times. The chain recombines TRBV7-9 with TRBJ1-1; D remains unclear. The CDR3 sequence is 13 residues long. Trimming pared 1 base from V and 1 base from J, leaving 4 bases between. The germline gives CDR1 SEHNR, CDR2 FQNEAQ (reference sequence). The CDR3 is CASSLGENTEAFF. As DNA, the CDR3 is TGTGCCAGCAGCTTAGGAGAGAACACTGAAGCTTTCTTT.

This chain joins TRBV20-1 and TRBJ2-7; 7 nucleotides align to TRBD1. Germline V gives CDR1 DFQATT, CDR2 SNEGSKA (reference sequence). Unmatched junction bases numbered 8, after V lost 6 bases and J lost 6 bases. This CDR3 comprises 12 residues. The CDR3 sequence is CSAETGSSEQYF. Written as DNA, the CDR3 is TGCAGTGCCGAGACAGGGTCGAGCGAGCAGTACTTC.